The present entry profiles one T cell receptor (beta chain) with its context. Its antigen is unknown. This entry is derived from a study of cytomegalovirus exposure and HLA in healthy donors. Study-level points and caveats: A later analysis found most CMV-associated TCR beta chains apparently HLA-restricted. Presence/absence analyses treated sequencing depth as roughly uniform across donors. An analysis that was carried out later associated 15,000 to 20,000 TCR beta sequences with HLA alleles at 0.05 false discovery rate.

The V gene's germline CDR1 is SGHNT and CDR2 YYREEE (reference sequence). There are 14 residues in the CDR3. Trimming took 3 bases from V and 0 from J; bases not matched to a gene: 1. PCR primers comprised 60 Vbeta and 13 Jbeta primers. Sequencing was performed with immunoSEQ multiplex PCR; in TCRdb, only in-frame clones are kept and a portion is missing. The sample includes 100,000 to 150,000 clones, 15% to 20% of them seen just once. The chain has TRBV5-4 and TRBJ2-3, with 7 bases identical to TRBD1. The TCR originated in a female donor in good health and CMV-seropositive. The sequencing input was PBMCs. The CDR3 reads CASSSGQSTDTQYF. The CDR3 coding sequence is TGTGCCAGCAGCTCGGGACAGAGCACAGATACGCAGTATTTT. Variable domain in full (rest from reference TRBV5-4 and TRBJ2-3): ETGVTQSPTHLIKTRGQQVTLRCSSQSGHNTVSWYQQALGQGPQFIFQYYREEENGRGNFPPRFSGLQFPNYSSELNVNALELDDSALYLCASSSGQSTDTQYFGPGTRLTVL.